This entry features one T cell receptor beta chain sequence. Per germline, CDR1 LNHDA and CDR2 SQIVND (reference sequence). This CDR3 is 15 amino acids long. The junction had 11 bases not matched to a gene; V was cut back by 7 bases and J by 7 bases. This sample was included in a study of blood T cell repertoires in COVID-19. Original processing notes: Using reference gene primer amplification, nucleated cell counts were estimated. Method: immunoSEQ multiplex PCR; TCRdb's copy keeps in-frame clones and lacks some. V, J and clone size reflect that table, while D and trimming were determined from the DNA. Of roughly 180,000 clones listed, 81% were seen once; the top ten hold roughly 5.7%.

The J gene is TRBJ1-5, the V gene TRBV19, with 9 positions matching TRBD1. This clonotype originated in a woman aged 35 to 49 with acute COVID-19. Sequenced: PBMCs or T cells enriched from blood (not recorded which). The CDR3 DNA reads TGTGCCAGTACCCCATTCGGGACAGGGAACCAGCCCCAGCATTTT. Translation: CASTPFGTGNQPQHF.